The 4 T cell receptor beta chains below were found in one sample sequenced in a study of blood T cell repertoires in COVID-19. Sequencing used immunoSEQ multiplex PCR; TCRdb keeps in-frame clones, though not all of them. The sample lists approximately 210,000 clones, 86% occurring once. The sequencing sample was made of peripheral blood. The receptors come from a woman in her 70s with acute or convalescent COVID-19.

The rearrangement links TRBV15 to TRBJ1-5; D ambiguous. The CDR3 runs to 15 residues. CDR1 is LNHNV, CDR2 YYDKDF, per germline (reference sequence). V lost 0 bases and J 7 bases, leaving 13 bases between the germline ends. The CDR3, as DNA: TGTGCCACCAGCAGAGATCATTCCACCCGGCAGCCCCAGCATTTT. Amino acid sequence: CATSRDHSTRQPQHF.

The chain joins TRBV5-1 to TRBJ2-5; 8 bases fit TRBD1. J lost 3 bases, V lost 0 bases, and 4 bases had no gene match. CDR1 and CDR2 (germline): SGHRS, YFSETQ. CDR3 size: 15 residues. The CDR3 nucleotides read TGCGCCAGCAGCTTGGTGGGGACAGGAGAAGAGACCCAGTACTTC. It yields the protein CASSLVGTGEETQYF.

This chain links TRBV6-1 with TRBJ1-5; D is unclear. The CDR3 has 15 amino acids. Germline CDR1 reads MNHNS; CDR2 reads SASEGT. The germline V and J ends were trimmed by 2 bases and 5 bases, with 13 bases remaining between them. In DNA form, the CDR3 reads TGTGCCAGCAGTGAACTGGGGAGGTGGCATCAGCCCCAGCATTTT. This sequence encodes CASSELGRWHQPQHF.

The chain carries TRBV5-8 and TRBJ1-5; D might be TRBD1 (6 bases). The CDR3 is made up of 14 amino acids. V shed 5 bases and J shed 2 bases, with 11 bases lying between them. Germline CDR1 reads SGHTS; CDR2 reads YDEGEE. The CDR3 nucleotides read TGTGCCAGCAGTCAGGGGAGCCGCAATCAGCCCCAGCATTTT. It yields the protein CASSQGSRNQPQHF.